This T cell receptor beta chain was recorded in a study of blood T cell repertoires in COVID-19. Study-wide context: The origin of the acute and convalescent COVID-19 samples was the United States, Italy and Spain. PBMCs, B-cell-depleted T cells, or T cells provided the cDNA or gDNA that made up the material.

Trimming removed 6 bases from V and 3 bases from J; junction bases left unmatched: 9. Germline lookup yields CDR1 SGHRS and CDR2 YFSETQ. The CDR3 runs 16 residues. The data were produced by immunoSEQ multiplex PCR, yet TCRdb's version contains in-frame clones alone and is incomplete. The data show about 46,000 clones, approximately 90% seen once. The specimen was peripheral blood. The TCR comes from a man in his forties or fifties with acute or convalescent COVID-19. V usage is TRBV5-1 and J usage is TRBJ1-4; 9 bases fit TRBD1. This CDR3 is CASTVTGGLANEKLFF. The CDR3 bases are TGCGCCAGCACCGTTACAGGGGGCCTGGCTAATGAAAAACTGTTTTTT.